The 22 T cell receptor beta chains reported below all come from one sample, sequenced in a study of T cell repertoires in cytomegalovirus infection (dated by TCRdb to about 2019). The instrument was an Illumina HiSeq 1500. The raw public reads went through TCRdb reprocessing: fastp at Q25, MiXCR clone calling, in-frame beta chains kept. Rows with a matching CDR3 protein are joined into one entry that keeps the most common DNA and genes. The sample table shows about 400,000 distinct CDR3 sequences, and around 18% are seen once. Roughly 9% of the sample is taken by the ten largest. Sequenced input: PBMCs. The receptors were sampled from a human donor in good health (CMV status not recorded). Some clones in this sample may be carry-over from other donors' samples.

This clonotype was found a few times. The CDR3 loop is CASSIGLANNEQFF. CDR3 DNA: TGTGCCAGCAGCATTGGCTTAGCGAACAATGAGCAGTTCTTC. The J gene is TRBJ2-1, the V gene TRBV5-4; possibly TRBD2 for D (5 bases). CDR1 is SGHNT and CDR2 is YYREEE in the germline V gene (reference sequence). Trimming took 4 bases from V and 5 from J, leaving 13 bases between them. The CDR3 has 14 amino acids. Together with reference TRBV5-4 and TRBJ2-1, the CDR3 gives the full variable domain: ETGVTQSPTHLIKTRGQQVTLRCSSQSGHNTVSWYQQALGQGPQFIFQYYREEENGRGNFPPRFSGLQFPNYSSELNVNALELDDSALYLCASSIGLANNEQFFGPGTRLTVL.

The chain combines TRBV15 with TRBJ1-5; D possibly corresponds to TRBD1 (5 bases). CDR3 length: 15 amino acids. V was pared by 0 bases and J by 1 base, with 7 bases between. The germline V gene encodes CDR1 LNHNV and CDR2 YYDKDF (reference sequence). The CDR3 sequence is CATSRDHRSNQPQHF. CDR3 sequence (DNA): TGTGCCACCAGCAGAGATCACAGGAGCAATCAGCCCCAGCATTTT. The variable domain in full, with the rest retrieved from reference TRBV15 and TRBJ1-5, is DAMVIQNPRYQVTQFGKPVTLSCSQTLNHNVMYWYQQKSSQAPKLLFHYYDKDFNNEADTPDNFQSRRPNTSFCFLDIRSPGLGDTAMYLCATSRDHRSNQPQHFGDGTRLSIL.

V is TRBV19 and J is TRBJ2-3; the D gene is possibly TRBD1 (6 bases). The CDR3 consists of 14 residues. CDR1 and CDR2 from the germline V gene are LNHDA and SQIVND (reference sequence). V lost 4 bases and J 2 bases, leaving 10 bases between the germline ends. The CDR3 nucleotides are TGTGCCAGTAGTACGTCAGGGGTCACAGATACGCAGTATTTT. It encodes CASSTSGVTDTQYF.

The chain has TRBV7-6 and TRBJ2-5; the D gene is possibly TRBD2 (5 bases). Germline CDR1 and CDR2: SGHVS and FNYEAQ. This CDR3 has 14 amino acids. V lost 2 bases to trimming and J lost 5 bases, with 12 bases between them. This CDR3 reads CASSLLAAGETQYF. The CDR3 DNA sequence: TGTGCCAGCAGCTTATTGGCGGCGGGTGAGACCCAGTACTTC.

The rearrangement joins TRBV7-9 to TRBJ1-5; the D is unclear. Germline V gene sequence: CDR1 SEHNR, CDR2 FQNEAQ (reference sequence). V lost 5 bases and J lost 4, with 15 bases in between. The CDR3 totals 15 residues. The CDR3 is CASSEGWSPNQPQHF. CDR3 DNA sequence: TGTGCCAGCAGCGAAGGTTGGAGCCCTAATCAGCCCCAGCATTTT.

This clonotype has only a few counts. J is TRBJ1-1 and V is TRBV20-1; D is uncertain. The V end was cut by 0 bases, the J end by 2 bases, with 10 bases between. The germline V gene encodes CDR1 DFQATT and CDR2 SNEGSKA (reference sequence). The CDR3 is 14 residues long. CDR3 loop: CSARELPQNTEAFF. Here the CDR3 DNA reads TGCAGTGCTAGAGAGCTGCCTCAAAACACTGAAGCTTTCTTT.

J is TRBJ2-2 and V is TRBV10-3; TRBD1 matches at 8 bases. The V gene's germline CDR1 is ENHRY and CDR2 SYGVKD. CDR3 size: 16 residues. J lost 5 bases, V lost 8 bases, and 13 bases had no gene match. This chain's CDR3 is CAIRHSTGEVTGELFF. CDR3 DNA sequence: TGTGCCATCCGCCACTCGACAGGGGAAGTTACCGGGGAGCTGTTTTTT.

This clonotype was detected many times. The chain carries TRBV7-6 and TRBJ2-1, with D tentatively TRBD1 or TRBD2 (5 bases each). The germline CDR1 and CDR2 sequences are SGHVS and FNYEAQ. Trimming pared 1 base from V and 5 bases from J, leaving 9 bases between. This CDR3 is built from 14 residues. For the CDR3, the DNA is TGTGCCAGCAGCTTAGACGTGGGGGACAATGAGCAGTTCTTC. This codes for CASSLDVGDNEQFF. Complete variable domain (other parts from reference TRBV7-6 and TRBJ2-1): GAGVSQSPRYKVTKRGQDVALRCDPISGHVSLYWYRQALGQGPEFLTYFNYEAQQDKSGLPNDRFSAERPEGSISTLTIQRTEQRDSAMYRCASSLDVGDNEQFFGPGTRLTVL.

Ten or more counts support this clonotype. V is TRBV7-2 and J is TRBJ2-1; D gene ambiguous. V was clipped by 2 bases and J by 4 bases, with 6 bases between them. This CDR3 has 13 amino acids. CDR1 is SGHTA, CDR2 FQGNSA, per germline. The CDR3 loop reads CASSLRFYNEQFF. The DNA of the CDR3 is TGTGCCAGCAGCTTAAGATTTTACAATGAGCAGTTCTTC.

This clonotype was recorded at least ten times. This chain links TRBV7-2 with TRBJ2-3; 8 nucleotides line up with TRBD2. V lost 6 bases and J lost 4; bases outside the gene matches: 12. The CDR3 has 16 residues. The germline V gene has CDR1 SGHTA and CDR2 FQGNSA. The CDR3 loop reads CASRTQGAGVADTQYF. CDR3 nucleotides: TGTGCCAGCAGAACTCAGGGAGCGGGAGTGGCAGATACGCAGTATTTT.

The sample holds one count of this clonotype. The genes are TRBV12-3 or TRBV12-4 and TRBJ2-3; D possibly matches TRBD1 or TRBD2 (5 bases each). V lost 8 bases to trimming and J lost 0 bases, with 15 bases between them. The CDR3 is 15 residues long. CDR3 protein: CASHPRRDSTDTQYF. The CDR3, as DNA: TGTGCCAGCCACCCCCGCAGGGACAGCACAGATACGCAGTATTTT.

This clonotype appeared many times. The CDR3 nucleotides are TGTGCCAGCAGCTTAGGGGCAGGGGTCAGCTACGAGCAGTACTTC. The encoded protein is CASSLGAGVSYEQYF. The chain uses TRBV7-2 and TRBJ2-7; a weak D match, TRBD1 (6 bases). V lost 1 base and J lost 3, with 13 bases in between. Germline CDR1 reads SGHTA; CDR2 reads FQGNSA. This CDR3 has 15 residues.

This clonotype was counted many times. The chain uses TRBV5-1 and TRBJ1-1; D remains unclear. Trimming cost V 4 bases and J 0 bases, with 13 bases left between them. The CDR3 covers 15 residues. The germline V gene has CDR1 SGHRS and CDR2 YFSETQ. This CDR3 reads CASSPAPRMNTEAFF. The CDR3 DNA reads as TGCGCCAGCAGCCCGGCGCCGAGGATGAACACTGAAGCTTTCTTT.

This clonotype was observed at least ten times. The gene calls are TRBV7-8 and TRBJ1-5; perhaps TRBD1 as D (5 bases). The CDR3 runs to 15 residues. Looked up from germline, CDR1 is SGHVS and CDR2 is FQNEAQ. The ends were cut back, 5 bases at V and 5 bases at J, with 16 bases in the middle. In DNA form, the CDR3 reads TGTGCCAGCAGCGCAAGGTCGGGGGTGGATCAGCCCCAGCATTTT. The encoded protein is CASSARSGVDQPQHF.

This chain connects TRBV6-8 to TRBJ1-4; a possible D gene is TRBD1 (5 bases). Germline CDR1 reads MNHGY; CDR2 reads SAAAGT. There are 16 residues in the CDR3. The V end was cut by 5 bases, the J end by 7 bases, with 20 bases between. As DNA, the CDR3 is TGTGCCAGCAGTCGAGGGGATGGGGCGTATGGTGAAAAACTGTTTTTT. This encodes CASSRGDGAYGEKLFF.

The chain carries TRBV12-3 or TRBV12-4 and TRBJ2-7; unclear D gene. The germline V and J ends were trimmed by 1 base and 6 bases, with 13 bases remaining between them. The CDR3 spans 14 residues. Written as DNA, the CDR3 is TGTGCCAGCAGTTTAGGGGTGACCCGCGGCGAGCAGTACTTC. Encoded protein: CASSLGVTRGEQYF.

The chain couples TRBV28 to TRBJ2-1; 12 bases are a match to TRBD2. The CDR3 length is 17 residues. Germline V gene lookup returns CDR1 MDHEN and CDR2 SYDVKM. With V trimmed by 2 bases and J by 8 bases, 10 bases remained unmatched. CDR3 residues: CASSLKASGRAVDEQFF. The DNA of the CDR3 is TGTGCCAGCAGTTTAAAGGCTAGCGGGAGGGCCGTGGATGAGCAGTTCTTC.

A few counts support this clonotype. The rearrangement uses TRBV5-1 and TRBJ2-1; D not resolved. V was shortened by 4 bases and J by 0 bases, with 17 bases between the two germline ends. The CDR3 length is 17 residues. The germline gives CDR1 SGHRS, CDR2 YFSETQ. CDR3 in DNA: TGCGCCAGCAGCCTAACTATCGTGCAGAGCTCCTACAATGAGCAGTTCTTC. As protein: CASSLTIVQSSYNEQFF.

Many counts were recorded for this clonotype. The chain recombines TRBV7-2 with TRBJ2-7, with 10 bases fitting TRBD1. V shed 3 bases and J 4 bases; nucleotides not matched to a gene: 6. This CDR3 region has 15 residues. Germline V gene data show CDR1 as SGHTA and CDR2 as FQGNSA. The CDR3 loop reads CASSFDRGRIYEQYF. The DNA for the CDR3 is TGTGCCAGCAGCTTCGACAGGGGGCGAATTTACGAGCAGTACTTC.

A few counts support this clonotype. The chain couples TRBV19 to TRBJ1-1; no clear D. The CDR3 consists of 13 residues. The V end was cut by 4 bases, the J end by 2 bases, with 8 bases between. Germline V CDR1 and CDR2: LNHDA, SQIVND (reference sequence). The CDR3 reads CASSKDRNTEAFF. As DNA, the CDR3 is TGTGCCAGTAGTAAGGACCGAAACACTGAAGCTTTCTTT.

This clonotype was picked up many times. The chain couples TRBV6-2 or TRBV6-3 to TRBJ1-1; no clear D gene. The CDR3 sequence is 12 residues long. The V gene lost 7 bases and the J gene lost 0 bases, with 6 bases spanning the gap. Germline V gene lookup returns CDR1 MNHEY and CDR2 SVGEGT. The CDR3 DNA is TGTGCCAGCAAGGGTCTGAACACTGAAGCTTTCTTT. The encoded protein is CASKGLNTEAFF.

This clonotype was observed a few times. The rearrangement links TRBV2 to TRBJ2-7; D uncertain. The CDR3 covers 15 residues. Trimming took off 2 bases at V and 1 base at J, with 12 bases between the two ends. Germline loops: CDR1 SNHLY, CDR2 FYNNEI. This chain's CDR3 is CASSERFYSSYEQYF. CDR3 coding DNA: TGTGCCAGCAGTGAAAGGTTTTACAGTTCCTACGAGCAGTACTTC. Filled out from reference TRBV2 and TRBJ2-7, the complete variable domain reads EPEVTQTPSHQVTQMGQEVILRCVPISNHLYFYWYRQILGQKVEFLVSFYNNEISEKSEIFDDQFSVERPDGSNFTLKIRSTKLEDSAMYFCASSERFYSSYEQYFGPGTRLTVT.